This T cell receptor beta chain comes out of a study of blood T cell repertoires in COVID-19. Study background: Italy, Spain and the United States were the sources of the convalescent and acute COVID-19 samples. T cells, B-cell-depleted T cells, or PBMCs provided the cDNA or gDNA that served as material.

The germline V gene has CDR1 WNHNN and CDR2 SYGVQD (reference sequence). The CDR3 loop spans 17 amino acids. The V gene end was trimmed by 6 bases and the J gene end by 7 bases; junction bases not matched to a gene: 16. As processed by the authors: Cell counts per sample came from amplifying reference gene primers. Using immunoSEQ multiplex PCR, the repertoire was profiled, and TCRdb retains in-frame clones only, with some absent. D and trimming come from the DNA, and the V and J calls and clone size come from that table. The sample carries roughly 90,000 clones, roughly 90% recorded once. The sequenced material came from peripheral blood. The V gene is TRBV10-1, the J gene TRBJ2-3; 10 bases align to TRBD2. This receptor was taken from a human donor with active COVID-19. The donor label of this sample is uncertain. The CDR3 loop reads CASSPVLNSGGINTQYF. The CDR3 nucleotides read TGCGCCAGCAGCCCGGTCCTTAATAGCGGGGGGATTAATACGCAGTATTTT.